The sequence of this T cell receptor (beta chain) was determined in a study of beta chain features in type 1 diabetes. General study points: Shorter TCRB CDR3s, moderately but significantly so, marked every one of the four CD4+ subsets in Type 1 diabetes patients.

Expressed TCRB transcripts were sequenced because the entire RNA isolate underwent reverse transcription. About 3.6 million reads was the average for naive, central memory and regulatory T cell samples. Method: immunoSEQ multiplex PCR; TCRdb's copy keeps in-frame clones and lacks some. The table shows around 280,000 clones, with under 8.5% occurring only once. On this clone: As yet, its antigen is unknown.

Sorting based on CD45RO/CCR7/CD25/CD127/CD95/CD27 separated CD4+ naive, central memory, regulatory and stem cell-like memory cells. The CDR3 loop spans 15 amino acids. The V gene's germline CDR1 is MDHEN and CDR2 SYDVKM. The ends lost 6 bases at V and 3 bases at J; junction bases unmatched: 5. This chain links TRBV28 with TRBJ2-4, with TRBD1 matching 10 bases. Sequencing input: central memory CD4+ T cells from blood. The TCR was taken from a woman aged 18-29 years in good health. CDR3 bases: TGTGCCAGCAGCCCGGGACAGGGGATCAAAAACATTCAGTACTTC. Protein product: CASSPGQGIKNIQYF.